The 16 T cell receptor beta chains below all came from one sample that was sequenced in a study of T-cell memory formation after mild COVID-19. TCRdb reanalysed the 5' RACE reads using MiXCR and keeps one entry per CDR3 protein. The data show about 160,000 distinct CDR3 sequences, roughly a third seen once. Sequenced: PBMCs or a T cell subset sorted from them (not recorded which). The source is an adult woman who had mild COVID-19 (a few samples of this study predate the infection). Cell type and time point are not known.

A few counts support this clonotype. The chain recombines TRBV27 with TRBJ2-2, with D possibly being TRBD1 (5 bases). Per the germline V gene, CDR1 is MNHEY and CDR2 is SMNVEV (reference sequence). The CDR3 covers 15 residues. Between the trimmed V and J ends, which lost 1 base and 6 bases, there was a span of 12 bases. The CDR3 region has the DNA TGTGCCAGCAGTTTATTGGGGCACCCGCCCGGGGAGCTGTTTTTT. Its translation is CASSLLGHPPGELFF.

This chain connects TRBV19 to TRBJ1-5; 7 nucleotides align to TRBD1. V gave up 6 bases and J gave up 6 bases; unmatched junction bases: 8. Germline-derived CDR1 and CDR2 are LNHDA and SQIVND (reference sequence). The CDR3 runs 14 residues. CDR3 sequence: CASSADRVTQPQHF. CDR3 coding DNA: TGTGCCAGTAGCGCCGACAGGGTCACTCAGCCCCAGCATTTT.

This clonotype has a handful of counts. The rearrangement uses TRBV7-6 and TRBJ1-6; 7 bases agree with TRBD1. The CDR3 is 14 amino acids. With 3 bases clipped from V and 9 bases from J, the junction kept 5 bases outside the gene matches. CDR1 is SGHVS, CDR2 FNYEAQ, per germline. In DNA, the CDR3 is TGTGCCAGCAGCTTCGGACAGGAACCTTCACCCCTCCACTTT. Its protein is CASSFGQEPSPLHF.

CDR3 DNA sequence: TGTGCCACCAGCACCCTCCTACAGGATGGCTACACCTTC. This translates into CATSTLLQDGYTF. The chain couples TRBV15 to TRBJ1-2, with D perhaps matching TRBD1 (5 bases). The CDR3 is made up of 13 amino acids. Germline CDR1 and CDR2: LNHNV and YYDKDF (reference sequence). Trimming left V 4 bases short and J 6 bases short, with 12 bases between.

The V gene is TRBV19, the J gene TRBJ2-6; D not certain. This CDR3 has 14 amino acids. The V gene's germline CDR1 is LNHDA and CDR2 SQIVND (reference sequence). V lost 7 bases, J lost 0 bases, and 7 bases lay in between. The chain's CDR3 is CASTLFSGANVLTF. The CDR3 DNA is TGTGCCAGTACTTTATTCTCTGGGGCCAACGTCCTGACTTTC.

This clonotype was detected only a few times. This chain connects TRBV7-2 to TRBJ1-6; no firm D call. The CDR3 is 16 amino acids. The ends were cut back, 4 bases at V and 0 bases at J, with 10 bases in the middle. Per the germline V gene, CDR1 is SGHTA and CDR2 is FQGNSA. The CDR3 nucleotides read TGTGCCAGCAGCTCGGCCAGGAGCTCCTATAATTCACCCCTCCACTTT. Translating gives CASSSARSSYNSPLHF.

This clonotype has only one observation. V is TRBV12-3 or TRBV12-4 and J is TRBJ1-2; D remains ambiguous. V lost 7 bases and J lost 1, with 10 bases in between. There are 13 residues in the CDR3. As DNA, the CDR3 is TGTGCCAGCACCCAGGCGGATAACTATGGCTACACCTTC. This encodes CASTQADNYGYTF.

This clonotype was counted only a few times. The chain combines TRBV12-3 or TRBV12-4 with TRBJ1-5, with D tentatively TRBD1 (6 bases). The length of the CDR3 is 14 residues. V lost 3 bases, J lost 9 bases, and 15 bases lay in between. Written as DNA, the CDR3 is TGTGCCAGCAGTTTGGCCGTACGGGGGCGGCCCCAGCATTTT. Protein: CASSLAVRGRPQHF.

This clonotype has a handful of counts. The chain joins TRBV27 to TRBJ2-7; 10 positions match TRBD2. There are 16 residues in the CDR3. With 5 bases clipped from V and 3 bases from J, the junction kept 10 bases outside the gene matches. CDR1 MNHEY and CDR2 SMNVEV come from the germline V gene (reference sequence). In DNA, the CDR3 is TGTGCCAGCAGTACCTCTGGGGCTAGCGGGAGCTACGAGCAGTACTTC. The encoded protein is CASSTSGASGSYEQYF.

The rearrangement joins TRBV11-2 to TRBJ2-1, with D perhaps matching TRBD2 (6 bases). The germline V gene encodes CDR1 SGHAT and CDR2 FQNNGV. The CDR3 has 15 amino acids. V lost 5 bases and J 4 bases, leaving 15 bases between the germline ends. CDR3: CASSPDYAGYNEQFF. CDR3 DNA: TGTGCCAGCAGCCCGGACTATGCGGGATACAATGAGCAGTTCTTC.

This clonotype showed up many times. The chain combines TRBV11-1 with TRBJ2-6, with a possible D match to TRBD1 (6 bases). The CDR3 covers 17 residues. Germline-derived CDR1 and CDR2 are SGHAT and FQDESV (reference sequence). The ends were cut back, 5 bases at V and 1 base at J, with 15 bases in the middle. The chain's CDR3 is CASSTSDSSSGANVLTF. The CDR3 nucleotides are TGTGCCAGCAGCACGTCGGACAGTTCTTCTGGGGCCAACGTCCTGACTTTC. Using reference TRBV11-1 and TRBJ2-6 for the parts outside the CDR3, the full variable domain is EAEVAQSPRYKITEKSQAVAFWCDPISGHATLYWYRQILGQGPELLVQFQDESVVDDSQLPKDRFSAERLKGVDSTLKIQPAELGDSAMYLCASSTSDSSSGANVLTFGAGSRLTVL.

The chain recombines TRBV18 with TRBJ2-4, with 10 bases aligning to TRBD1. The germline CDR1 and CDR2 sequences are KGHSH and LQKENI. Trimming cost V 6 bases and J 8 bases; bases outside gene matches: 4. The CDR3 contains 13 residues. CDR3 residues: CASSRGTGDIQYF. CDR3 DNA: TGTGCCAGCTCCCGGGGGACAGGGGACATTCAGTACTTC. The variable domain in full, with the rest retrieved from reference TRBV18 and TRBJ2-4, is NAGVMQNPRHLVRRRGQEARLRCSPMKGHSHVYWYRQLPEEGLKFMVYLQKENIIDESGMPKERFSAEFPKEGPSILRIQQVVRGDSAAYFCASSRGTGDIQYFGAGTRLSVL.

The genes are TRBV20-1 and TRBJ2-1, with 7 bases fitting TRBD1. After removal of 6 bases from V and 4 bases from J, the junction contained 9 bases not matched to a gene. The CDR3 has 14 residues. The germline V gene has CDR1 DFQATT and CDR2 SNEGSKA (reference sequence). The chain's CDR3 is CSALTGNEYNEQFF. DNA of the CDR3: TGCAGTGCCCTGACAGGGAACGAGTACAATGAGCAGTTCTTC.

The J gene is TRBJ2-7, the V gene TRBV5-1, with 9 positions matching TRBD1. The CDR3 sequence is 14 residues long. The V gene's germline CDR1 is SGHRS and CDR2 YFSETQ. V lost 3 bases to trimming and J lost 7 bases; unmatched junction nucleotides: 8. The CDR3 nucleotides read TGCGCCAGCAGCTCAACCGGGACAGGGTGGGAGCAGTACTTC. Translation gives CASSSTGTGWEQYF.

This clonotype was seen a handful of times. The V and J genes are TRBV7-9 and TRBJ2-3; 8 bases map to TRBD1. Germline loops: CDR1 SEHNR, CDR2 FQNEAQ (reference sequence). V lost 4 bases, J lost 3 bases, and 6 bases stayed unmatched. CDR3 length: 15 residues. The CDR3 protein is CASSSQGAVTDTQYF. DNA of the CDR3: TGTGCCAGCAGCTCCCAGGGGGCGGTAACAGATACGCAGTATTTT.

The chain employs TRBV18 and TRBJ1-4, with D possibly matching TRBD1 (6 bases). The V gene's germline CDR1 is KGHSH and CDR2 LQKENI. V gave up 6 bases and J gave up 0 bases, with 8 bases separating them. The CDR3 has 14 residues. The CDR3 reads CASSTGTTNEKLFF. The CDR3 DNA reads as TGTGCCAGCTCTACAGGGACAACTAATGAAAAACTGTTTTTT.